This TCR beta chain was obtained from a study of blood T cell repertoires in COVID-19. The trim removed 3 bases at V and 7 bases at J, leaving 8 bases unmatched. Germline CDR1 LNHDA, CDR2 SQIVND (reference sequence). The CDR3 totals 15 residues. Only in-frame clones appear in the TCRdb table, and some are missing; sequencing was by immunoSEQ multiplex PCR. This table holds 130,000 or so clones, around 85% found once. Sequenced: peripheral blood. V is TRBV19 and J is TRBJ1-2; 10 bases agree with TRBD1. The sequence came from a woman in her fifties or sixties who had recovered from COVID-19. This CDR3 is CASSIEVTGGSGYTF. The CDR3 DNA sequence: TGTGCCAGTAGTATTGAGGTGACAGGGGGCAGTGGCTACACCTTC. The entire variable domain, with the rest obtained from reference TRBV19 and TRBJ1-2, is as follows: DGGITQSPKYLFRKEGQNVTLSCEQNLNHDAMYWYRQDPGQGLRLIYYSQIVNDFQKGDIAEGYSVSREKKESFPLTVTSAQKNPTAFYLCASSIEVTGGSGYTFGSGTRLTVV.